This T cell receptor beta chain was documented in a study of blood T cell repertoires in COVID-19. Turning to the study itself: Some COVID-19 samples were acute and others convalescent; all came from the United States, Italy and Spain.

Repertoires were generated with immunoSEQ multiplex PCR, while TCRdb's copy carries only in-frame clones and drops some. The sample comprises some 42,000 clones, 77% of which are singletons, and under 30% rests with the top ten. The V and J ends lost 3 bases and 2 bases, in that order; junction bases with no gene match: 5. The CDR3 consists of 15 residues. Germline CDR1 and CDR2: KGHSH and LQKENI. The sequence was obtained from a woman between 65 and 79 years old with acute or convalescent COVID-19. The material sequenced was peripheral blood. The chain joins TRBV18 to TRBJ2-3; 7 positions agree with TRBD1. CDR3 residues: CASSPRQGLTDTQYF. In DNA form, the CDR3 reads TGTGCCAGCTCACCTAGACAGGGTCTCACAGATACGCAGTATTTT.